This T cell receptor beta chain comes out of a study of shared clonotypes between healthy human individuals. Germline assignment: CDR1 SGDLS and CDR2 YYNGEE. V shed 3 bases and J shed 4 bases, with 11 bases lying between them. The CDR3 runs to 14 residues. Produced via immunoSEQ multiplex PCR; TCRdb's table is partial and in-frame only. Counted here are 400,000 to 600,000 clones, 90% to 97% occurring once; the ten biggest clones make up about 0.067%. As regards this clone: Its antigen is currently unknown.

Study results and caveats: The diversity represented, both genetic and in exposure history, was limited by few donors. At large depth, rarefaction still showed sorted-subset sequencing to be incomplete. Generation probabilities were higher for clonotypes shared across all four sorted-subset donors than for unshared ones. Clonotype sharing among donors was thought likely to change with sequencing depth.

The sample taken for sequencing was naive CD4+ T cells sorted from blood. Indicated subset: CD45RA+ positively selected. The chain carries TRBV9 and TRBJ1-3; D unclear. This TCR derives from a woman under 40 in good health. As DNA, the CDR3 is TGTGCCAGCAGCGCGAAGAGGCAAGGAAACACCATATATTTT. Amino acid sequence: CASSAKRQGNTIYF.